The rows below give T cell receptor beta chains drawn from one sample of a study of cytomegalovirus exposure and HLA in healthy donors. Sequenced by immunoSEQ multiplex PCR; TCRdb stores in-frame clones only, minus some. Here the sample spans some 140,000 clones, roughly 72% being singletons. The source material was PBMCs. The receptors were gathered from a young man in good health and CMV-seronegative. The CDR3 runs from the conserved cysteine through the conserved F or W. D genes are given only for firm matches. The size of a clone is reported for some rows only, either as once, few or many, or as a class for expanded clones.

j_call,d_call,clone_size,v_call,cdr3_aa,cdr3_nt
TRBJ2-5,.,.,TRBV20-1,CSPPGETQYF,TGCAGTCCACCAGGGGAGACCCAGTACTTC
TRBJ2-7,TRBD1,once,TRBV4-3,CASSRATGASYEQYF,TGCGCCAGCAGCCGAGCGACAGGGGCCTCCTACGAGCAGTACTTC
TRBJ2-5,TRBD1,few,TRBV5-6,CASSSQGAGETQYF,TGTGCCAGCAGCTCTCAGGGGGCGGGTGAGACCCAGTACTTC
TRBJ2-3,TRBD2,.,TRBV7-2,CASSLALRGDFTDTQYF,TGTGCCAGCAGCTTAGCGCTCCGGGGGGATTTCACAGATACGCAGTATTTT
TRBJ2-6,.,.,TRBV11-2,CASSLGLPGANVLTF,TGTGCCAGCAGCTTAGGTCTCCCGGGGGCCAACGTCCTGACTTTC
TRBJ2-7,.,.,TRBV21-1,CASSNDGTSGYVYEQYF,TGTGCCAGCAGCAACGATGGGACTAGCGGATATGTCTACGAGCAGTACTTC
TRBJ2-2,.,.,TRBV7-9,CASSLIGDGELFF,TGTGCCAGCAGCTTAATAGGGGACGGGGAGCTGTTTTTT
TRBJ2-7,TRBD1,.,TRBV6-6,CANTGQVDSYEQYF,TGTGCCAACACCGGACAGGTCGACTCCTACGAGCAGTACTTC
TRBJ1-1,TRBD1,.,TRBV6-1,CASSGGQGSTEAFF,TGTGCCAGCAGTGGTGGACAGGGAAGCACTGAAGCTTTCTTT
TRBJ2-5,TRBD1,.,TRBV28,CASSWDRRQETQYF,TGTGCCAGCAGTTGGGACAGGAGGCAAGAGACCCAGTACTTC
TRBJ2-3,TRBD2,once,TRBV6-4,CATPRTSGETTDTQYF,TGTGCCACGCCCAGGACTAGCGGGGAGACCACAGATACGCAGTATTTT
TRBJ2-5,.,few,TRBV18,CASSRFGTQETQYF,TGTGCCAGCTCGCGATTCGGGACACAAGAGACCCAGTACTTC
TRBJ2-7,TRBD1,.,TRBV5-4,CASSQYQGAIDEQYF,TGTGCCAGCAGCCAGTATCAGGGGGCGATCGACGAGCAGTACTTC
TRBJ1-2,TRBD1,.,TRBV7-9,CASSLVGQAEGYTF,TGTGCCAGCAGCTTAGTAGGACAGGCGGAGGGCTACACCTTC
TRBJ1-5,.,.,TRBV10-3,CAISEGSGERQPQHF,TGTGCCATCAGTGAGGGGTCAGGGGAACGTCAGCCCCAGCATTTT
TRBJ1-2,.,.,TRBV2,CASSDVSGSYYGYTF,TGTGCCAGCAGTGATGTATCAGGCTCCTACTATGGCTACACCTTC
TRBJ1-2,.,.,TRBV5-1,CASSPRSEGYGYTF,TGCGCCAGCAGCCCACGGTCAGAGGGATATGGCTACACCTTC
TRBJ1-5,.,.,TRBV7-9,CSSSSVNQPQHF,TGTTCCAGCAGCAGCGTTAATCAGCCCCAGCATTTT
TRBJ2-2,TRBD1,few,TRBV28,CASSWVVAGGLIGELFF,TGTGCCAGCAGTTGGGTTGTCGCAGGGGGTCTTATCGGGGAGCTGTTTTTT
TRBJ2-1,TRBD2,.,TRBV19,CASSIAAGGHNEQFF,TGTGCCAGTAGTATCGCCGCGGGGGGGCACAATGAGCAGTTCTTC
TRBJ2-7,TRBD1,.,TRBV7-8,CASSRGQGAYEQYF,TGTGCCAGCAGCCGCGGACAGGGGGCCTACGAGCAGTACTTC
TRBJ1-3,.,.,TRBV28,CASSLFSEANTIYF,TGTGCCAGCAGTTTGTTTTCCGAGGCAAACACCATATATTTT
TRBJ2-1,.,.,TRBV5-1,CASSLSRRREQFF,TGCGCCAGCAGCTTGTCACGGCGGAGAGAGCAGTTCTTC
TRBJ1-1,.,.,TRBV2,CASSDGQGMTEAFF,TGTGCCAGCAGTGATGGGCAGGGGATGACTGAAGCTTTCTTT
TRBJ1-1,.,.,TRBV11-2,CASSPRQNTEAFF,TGTGCCAGCAGCCCAAGACAGAACACTGAAGCTTTCTTT
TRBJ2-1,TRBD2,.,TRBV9,CASSAAPSGIYNEQFF,TGTGCCAGCAGCGCCGCTCCTAGCGGCATCTACAATGAGCAGTTCTTC
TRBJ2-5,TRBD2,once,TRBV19,CASSIDKRGRNQETQYF,TGTGCCAGTAGTATAGATAAGCGGGGTAGGAACCAAGAGACCCAGTACTTC
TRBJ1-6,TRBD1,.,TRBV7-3,CASSQGQGYNSPLHF,TGTGCCAGCAGCCAGGGACAGGGGTACAATTCACCCCTCCACTTT
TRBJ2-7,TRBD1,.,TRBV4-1,CASSRDRDYPYEQYF,TGCGCCAGCAGTCGCGACAGGGATTACCCCTACGAGCAGTACTTC
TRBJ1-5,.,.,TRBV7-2,CASSLASDSNQPQHF,TGTGCCAGCAGCTTAGCGTCAGATAGCAATCAGCCCCAGCATTTT
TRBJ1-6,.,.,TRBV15,CATSRGQGIASPLHF,TGTGCCACCAGCAGAGGGCAGGGAATTGCTTCACCCCTCCACTTT
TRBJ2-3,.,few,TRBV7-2,CASSFGQGGADTQYF,TGTGCCAGCAGCTTCGGACAGGGAGGGGCAGATACGCAGTATTTT
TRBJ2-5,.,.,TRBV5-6,CASRQGEETQYF,TGTGCCAGCAGACAGGGAGAAGAGACCCAGTACTTC
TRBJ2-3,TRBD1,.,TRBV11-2,CASSLTGAKPTDTQYF,TGTGCCAGCAGCCTGACAGGGGCCAAACCCACAGATACGCAGTATTTT
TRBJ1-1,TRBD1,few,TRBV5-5,CASSGTANTEAFF,TGTGCCAGCAGCGGGACAGCGAACACTGAAGCTTTCTTT
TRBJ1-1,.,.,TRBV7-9,CASSLRGTEAFF,TGTGCCAGCAGCTTACGGGGCACTGAAGCTTTCTTT
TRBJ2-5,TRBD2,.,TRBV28,CASSLYSGGKQETQYF,TGTGCCAGCAGTTTATATAGCGGGGGGAAACAAGAGACCCAGTACTTC
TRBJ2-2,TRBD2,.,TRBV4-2,CASSPSTSDANTGELFF,TGTGCCAGCAGCCCTTCTACTAGCGACGCGAACACCGGGGAGCTGTTTTTT
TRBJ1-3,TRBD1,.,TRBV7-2,CASRHDRDGNTIYF,TGTGCCAGCAGACACGACAGGGACGGAAACACCATATATTTT
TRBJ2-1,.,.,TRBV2,CASTGLPSSYNEQFF,TGTGCCAGCACTGGTCTCCCGAGCTCCTACAATGAGCAGTTCTTC
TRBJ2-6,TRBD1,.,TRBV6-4,CASSDSVHRGTSGANVLTF,TGTGCCAGCAGTGACTCGGTGCACAGGGGAACCTCTGGGGCCAACGTCCTGACTTTC
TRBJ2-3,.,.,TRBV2,CARRKQGGTDTQYF,TGTGCCAGAAGGAAACAGGGCGGCACAGATACGCAGTATTTT
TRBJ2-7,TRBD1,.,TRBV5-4,CASSSKTGAYEQYF,TGTGCCAGCAGCTCTAAGACAGGGGCCTACGAGCAGTACTTC
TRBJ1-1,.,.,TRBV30,CAWSLQANTEAFF,TGTGCCTGGAGCCTTCAAGCGAACACTGAAGCTTTCTTT
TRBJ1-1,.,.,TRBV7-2,CASSHDGGSTEAFF,TGTGCCAGCAGCCACGACGGAGGGAGCACTGAAGCTTTCTTT
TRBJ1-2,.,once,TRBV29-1,CSATRAESYGYTF,TGCAGCGCCACACGCGCGGAGAGCTATGGCTACACCTTC
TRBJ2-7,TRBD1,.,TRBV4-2,CASSQGQGTYEQYF,TGTGCCAGCAGCCAGGGACAGGGAACCTACGAGCAGTACTTC
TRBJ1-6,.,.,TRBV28,CASSRVAVGPLHF,TGTGCCAGCAGCAGGGTCGCGGTGGGGCCCCTCCACTTT
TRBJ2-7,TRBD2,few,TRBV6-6,CASSYSLAGGSEQYF,TGTGCCAGCAGTTACTCGCTAGCGGGGGGGAGCGAGCAGTACTTC
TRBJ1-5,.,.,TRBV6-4,CASSPLRGRMPYSNQPQHF,TGTGCCAGCAGCCCACTCAGGGGCCGGATGCCCTATAGCAATCAGCCCCAGCATTTT
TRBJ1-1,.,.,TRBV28,CASSLLQQNTEAFF,TGTGCCAGCAGTTTATTACAGCAGAACACTGAAGCTTTCTTT
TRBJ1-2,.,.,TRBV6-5,CASSPRTGTVRGYTF,TGTGCCAGCAGTCCCCGTACCGGGACTGTCCGTGGCTACACCTTC
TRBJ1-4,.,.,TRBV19,CASSSIQGYLFF,TGTGCCAGTAGTTCCATCCAGGGTTATCTGTTTTTT
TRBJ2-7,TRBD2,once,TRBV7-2,CASSLRLVGGATLYEQYF,TGTGCCAGCAGCCTCCGGTTGGTCGGGGGGGCCACTCTCTACGAGCAGTACTTC
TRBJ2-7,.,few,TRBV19,CASSIRGGYEQYF,TGTGCCAGTAGTATCAGAGGGGGCTACGAGCAGTACTTC
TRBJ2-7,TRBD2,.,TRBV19,CASSAGGGYEQYF,TGTGCCAGTAGTGCCGGGGGGGGATACGAGCAGTACTTC
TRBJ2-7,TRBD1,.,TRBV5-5,CASSSGQGVNYEQYF,TGTGCCAGCAGCTCAGGACAGGGGGTTAACTACGAGCAGTACTTC
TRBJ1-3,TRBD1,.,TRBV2,CASSAPGQRNTIYF,TGTGCCAGCAGTGCTCCGGGACAGAGAAACACCATATATTTT